This TCR beta chain was documented in a study of vaccination and CD4 T cells after COVID-19. Across the study: Six males and four females, two of them Hispanic, were enrolled as convalescents. General study points: This study had few convalescent patients and no early post-infection samples.

Stated treatment: approximately nine-day PBMC culture with coronavirus spike peptide pools or control peptides (ViraFEST assay). Gathering of the CD4+ T cells, from the unexposed donor, took place before the COVID-19 pandemic (2011-2018). It was with approximately 9.7 IU/ml IL-2 and 10 ug/ml peptide pools that roughly 2 million PBMCs per well were cultured. Negative-selection isolation of CD4+ T cells was performed after approximately 11 days of culture. The Oncomine TCR Beta short-read assay generated sequence data from the DNA of cultured CD4+ T cells. Genomic DNA was isolated from CD4+ T cells that had been cultured. TCRdb re-derived calls from the PCR reads in MiXCR, one entry per CDR3 protein. The data show about 11,000 distinct CDR3 sequences, with around 30% seen just once and about 19% held by the top ten. With regard to this clonotype: Its antigen is unknown.

The junction had 9 bases not matched to a gene; V was cut back by 4 bases and J by 5 bases. Germline CDR1 and CDR2: WNHNN and SYGVQD (reference sequence). This CDR3 contains 16 residues. The chain couples TRBV10-1 to TRBJ2-1; 9 nucleotides align to TRBD2. The sequencing sample was made of CD4+ T cells from blood, cultured in vitro. This TCR came from a human donor in good health. As DNA, the CDR3 is TGCGCCAGCAGTGGAAGCGGGAGGTACCGTGACAATGAGCAGTTCTTC. Translation: CASSGSGRYRDNEQFF.